This T cell receptor beta chain is drawn from a study of T cell changes during pregnancy in multiple sclerosis. TCRdb keeps only in-frame clones here, not all; method: immunoSEQ multiplex PCR. Seen here are about 75,000 clones, 94% observed once, and the top ten hold over 0.12%. The CDR3 extends over 18 amino acids. Germline V lookup: CDR1 SGHDN, CDR2 FVKESK. The V and J ends lost 4 bases and 0 bases, in that order; junction bases with no gene match: 6. The V call is TRBV14, the J call TRBJ2-7; 16 nucleotides agree with TRBD2. The source is a female donor with multiple sclerosis, enrolled in a pregnancy study. This material consisted of CD4+ T cells from peripheral blood mononuclear cells, taken after pregnancy. The CDR3 region has the DNA TGTGCCAGCAGCCGCCGTGGGACTAGCGGGAGGGCCTCCTACGAGCAGTACTTC. Translation: CASSRRGTSGRASYEQYF.